This is a list of T cell receptor beta chains from one sample in a study of identical twins. TCRdb reanalysed the 5' RACE reads using MiXCR and keeps one entry per CDR3 protein. The sample holds 430,000 or so distinct CDR3 sequences, more than 20% seen once. These data are also associated with another study on T cells expressing NK-cell markers.

Sequenced material: CD4+ T cells sorted from blood. The receptors were gathered from a woman aged 18-29 years in good health. Each CDR3 is given with its conserved first and last residue. The D gene is left open where the match is weak. A row's size may be missing; if present it is once, few, many or a size class.

size	V	D	length	J	DNA	CDR3
NA	TRBV6-1	NA	13	TRBJ2-7	TGTGCCAGCAGTACAAGGGCTCCTGACGAGCAGTACTTC	CASSTRAPDEQYF
many	TRBV12-3/TRBV12-4	NA	12	TRBJ1-2	TGTGCCAGCGTCGGCAGGCCCTATGGCTACACCTTC	CASVGRPYGYTF
few	TRBV20-1	NA	12	TRBJ1-2	TGCAGTGCTACCCCTTACGCCTATGGCTACACCTTC	CSATPYAYGYTF
NA	TRBV2	TRBD1	14	TRBJ2-3	TGTGCCAGCAGACAGGGGGCTAGCACAGATACGCAGTATTTT	CASRQGASTDTQYF
few	TRBV12-3/TRBV12-4	NA	14	TRBJ2-1	TGTGCCAGCAGTTTAAAGCGGGTATACAATGAGCAGTTCTTC	CASSLKRVYNEQFF
NA	TRBV7-9	NA	17	TRBJ1-2	TGTGCCAGCAGCTTAAGGAGAACACGGAGGGGTCAAGATGGCTACACCTTC	CASSLRRTRRGQDGYTF
NA	TRBV6-2/TRBV6-3	NA	11	TRBJ2-1	TGTGCCAGCAGTCTCGACGGTGAGCAGTTCTTC	CASSLDGEQFF
NA	TRBV6-1	NA	13	TRBJ1-1	TGTGCCAGCAGACGGTCAGTGAACACTGAAGCTTTCTTT	CASRRSVNTEAFF
NA	TRBV6-2/TRBV6-3	NA	12	TRBJ2-5	TGTGCCAGCAGTCGGAGGTTGGAGACCCAGTACTTC	CASSRRLETQYF
few	TRBV20-1	NA	11	TRBJ1-2	TGCAGTGCTACTCGCCCCTATGGCTACACCTTC	CSATRPYGYTF
few	TRBV29-1	NA	13	TRBJ1-1	TGCAGCGTTGAACCCAGACCTAACACTGAAGCTTTCTTT	CSVEPRPNTEAFF
NA	TRBV7-8	NA	13	TRBJ2-7	TGTGCCAGCAGCCCTAGTAGGGCCGGTGAGCAGTACTTC	CASSPSRAGEQYF
few	TRBV15	NA	15	TRBJ2-7	TGTGCCACCAGCAGAGATAGGGGGGTTTCCTACGAGCAGTACTTC	CATSRDRGVSYEQYF
NA	TRBV5-6	NA	13	TRBJ2-5	TGTGCCATGAGCTTGGGGCAGGGAGAGACCCAGTACTTC	CAMSLGQGETQYF
NA	TRBV20-1	NA	13	TRBJ2-7	TGCAGTGCTAGCGCGCAGACTGACTACGAGCAGTACTTC	CSASAQTDYEQYF
NA	TRBV12-3/TRBV12-4	NA	13	TRBJ1-1	TGTGCCAGCTGCTGGGCGGAAAACACTGAAGCTTTCTTT	CASCWAENTEAFF
NA	TRBV5-5	TRBD2	18	TRBJ2-1	TGTGCCAGCAGCTTGCGTCATAAGGGAGGGTTTAAGTACAATGAGCAGTTCTTC	CASSLRHKGGFKYNEQFF